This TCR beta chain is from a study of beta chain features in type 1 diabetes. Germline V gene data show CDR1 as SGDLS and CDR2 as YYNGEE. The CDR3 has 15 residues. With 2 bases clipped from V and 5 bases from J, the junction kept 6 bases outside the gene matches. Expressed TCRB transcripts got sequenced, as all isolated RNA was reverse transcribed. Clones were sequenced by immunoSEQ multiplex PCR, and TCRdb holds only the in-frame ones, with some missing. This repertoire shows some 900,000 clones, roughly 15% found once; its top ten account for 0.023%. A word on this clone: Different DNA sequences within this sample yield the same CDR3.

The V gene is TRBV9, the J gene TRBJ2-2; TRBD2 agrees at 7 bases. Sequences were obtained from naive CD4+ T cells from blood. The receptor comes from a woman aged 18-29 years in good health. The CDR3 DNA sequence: TGTGCCAGCAGCGTGGGCGGGAGAGCTACCGGGGAGCTGTTTTTT. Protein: CASSVGGRATGELFF. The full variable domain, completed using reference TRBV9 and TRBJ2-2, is DSGVTQTPKHLITATGQRVTLRCSPRSGDLSVYWYQQSLDQGLQFLIQYYNGEERAKGNILERFSAQQFPDLHSELNLSSLELGDSALYFCASSVGGRATGELFFGEGSRLTVL.